This T cell receptor beta chain came from a study of OX40 agonist ivuxolimab in advanced cancers. As for the study in general: Patients were infused with ivuxolimab every 2 weeks at 0.01 to 10 mg/kg. Aged roughly 23 to 80 with a mean of about 63 years, they were 75% to 85% male.

The protocol was immunoSEQ multiplex PCR, while the TCRdb copy is restricted to in-frame clones and leaves out a portion. The sample has approximately 74,000 clones, 90% seen once. As to this clone: Its matching antigen is unknown.

The study's findings and limits: The authors also found low normalized T-cell clonal expansion in some nonresponders.

The CDR3 runs 13 residues. Between the trimmed V and J ends, which lost 1 base and 1 base, there was a span of 4 bases. CDR1 and CDR2 (germline): MNHNS, SASEGT. Specimen: CD4+ or CD8+ T cells sorted from blood, collected in a trial of the OX40 agonist ivuxolimab. The J gene is TRBJ1-2, the V gene TRBV6-1, with D uncertain. This TCR came from an adult with an advanced solid tumor such as melanoma, head and neck, liver or kidney cancer. DNA of the CDR3: TGTGCCAGCAGTGAAGACAGTAACTATGGCTACACCTTC. Protein product: CASSEDSNYGYTF.